This is a list of T cell receptor beta chains from one sample in a study of blood T cell repertoires in COVID-19. Repertoires were generated with immunoSEQ multiplex PCR, while TCRdb's copy carries only in-frame clones and drops some. Of approximately 270,000 clones detected, approximately 88% appear once; the ten largest clones hold roughly 6.3%. The sample comprised peripheral blood. Receptor source: a woman between 25 and 40 years old with COVID-19, enrolled during active disease. Each CDR3 is given without its conserved first and last residue. The order of the fields is V gene, CDR3 protein.

>TRBV6-5
ASAGGWTEAF
>TRBV27
ASSLVPGDHEQY
>TRBV19
ASSQAPNYGYT
>TRBV5-1
ASSLGPGNTEAF
>TRBV11-2
ASSLDRPDTQY
>TRBV7-2
ASSSRAGTSYEQY
>TRBV7-9
ASSFLQGTVNGYT
>TRBV5-6
ASREITANYGYT
>TRBV18
ASSPQESDYGYT
>TRBV30
AWGAGQVEAF
>TRBV3-1/TRBV3-2
ASSQVWTSGSFDEQF
>TRBV2
ASSEGGRGIYEQY
>TRBV28
ASGSGGFSPLH
>TRBV30
AWSRSGSTDTQY
>TRBV27
ASSLRGLAGTYNEQF
>TRBV21-1
ASSNLSGSTDTQY
>TRBV3-1/TRBV3-2
ASSRDGLETQY
>TRBV3-1/TRBV3-2
ASAAGRQETQY
>TRBV6-6
ASSHPGVNTIY
>TRBV5-4
ASSLTGEETQY
>TRBV4-3
ASSQDGQGNYGYT
>TRBV27
ASSPRRQGVSNSPLH
>TRBV5-4
ASRNNRGQLRSGANVLT
>TRBV20-1
SASSPGNTEAF
>TRBV7-2
ASSTRTGGAIGELF
>TRBV5-6
ASSSAAGSTDTQY
>TRBV12-5
ASGLVSMGGRVGQPQH
>TRBV24-1
ATSGGTGGTEAF
>TRBV18
ASSSTDTSYEQY
>TRBV19
AGGQINQPQH
>TRBV9
ASSVAIREGTGELF
>TRBV5-1
ASSPRQVLRDSPLH
>TRBV28
ASRGGTVENTEAF
>TRBV7-2
ASSLVGVGEKLF
>TRBV4-1
ASSPAGRTEAF
>TRBV29-1
SVDRTGIYNEQF
>TRBV11-2
ASSLGLVAGELF
>TRBV30
AWSAGAKTEAF
>TRBV28
ASAGASGRNEQF
>TRBV3-1/TRBV3-2
ASRNLAGENEQF
>TRBV30
ATQLSGHNSPLH
>TRBV6-5
ASSRRGRMAEAF
>TRBV30
AWGHQNTEAF
>TRBV5-4
ASSLDPDQPQH
>TRBV5-5
ASSLSRFPSYEQY
>TRBV4-3
ASSQEPVYTEAF